The clone carrying this TCR beta chain was observed a few times. This entry belongs to a study of T-cell memory formation after mild COVID-19. Trimming left V 6 bases short and J 2 bases short, with 18 bases between. CDR3 length: 15 amino acids. Germline assignment: CDR1 DFQATT and CDR2 SNEGSKA (reference sequence). TCRdb re-derived calls from the 5' RACE reads in MiXCR, one entry per CDR3 protein. The table shows hundreds of thousands of distinct CDR3 sequences, with about 20% occurring only once. The receptor was derived from an adult woman who had mild COVID-19 (a few samples of this study predate the infection). Cell type and time point are not known. Sample: PBMCs or a T cell subset sorted from them (not recorded which). This chain joins TRBV20-1 and TRBJ2-3; D gene uncertain. CDR3 in DNA: TGCAGTGCCATCTCCGCGCAGGCGGTCACAGATACGCAGTATTTT. This encodes CSAISAQAVTDTQYF.